Below are 14 T cell receptor beta chains sequenced from a single sample in a study of shared clonotypes between healthy human individuals. This table comes from immunoSEQ multiplex PCR, and its TCRdb copy is limited to in-frame clones, with some not included. The data contain 950,000 to 1,100,000 clones, more than 75% of them seen just once; the ten biggest clones take up more than 0.55%. Sequencing used memory CD4+ T cells from PBMCs. Subset of the sample: CD45RA-negative fraction. The receptors were sampled from a man younger than 30 in good health. Some clones in this sample may be carry-over from other donors' samples.

The chain joins TRBV27 to TRBJ1-1, with D unresolved. This CDR3 has 13 amino acids. V shed 5 bases and J shed 5 bases, with 12 bases lying between them. Germline V CDR1 and CDR2: MNHEY, SMNVEV (reference sequence). The CDR3 loop is CASSQKLRTEAFF. CDR3 DNA sequence: TGTGCCAGCAGTCAAAAGCTACGTACTGAAGCTTTCTTT.

On this clone itself: A read error likely explains this, since a far larger clone differs by one base. The chain carries TRBV28 and TRBJ2-3; 11 bases agree with TRBD2. Losses at the gene ends were 6 bases for V and 0 bases for J; bases not matched to a gene: 5. The CDR3 length is 16 residues. CDR1 is MDHEN, CDR2 SYDVKM, per germline. The CDR3 reads CASSRTSGRSTDTQYF. CDR3 DNA sequence: TGTGCCAGCAGCCGGACTAGCGGGCGGAGCACAGATACGCAGTATTTT.

The chain joins TRBV5-1 to TRBJ1-2, with 8 positions matching TRBD1. Germline loops: CDR1 SGHRS, CDR2 YFSETQ. This CDR3 has 14 residues. The trim removed 4 bases at V and 3 bases at J, leaving 5 bases unmatched. DNA for the CDR3: TGCGCCAGCAGCCACAGGGGGTTAGACTATGGCTACACCTTC. It encodes CASSHRGLDYGYTF.

The rearrangement joins TRBV4-3 to TRBJ1-4, with 9 bases matching TRBD1. Germline V gives CDR1 LGHNA, CDR2 YSLEER. The CDR3 runs to 15 residues. The J segment lost 10 bases and the V segment lost 2 bases, leaving 8 bases of the junction unmatched. The CDR3 DNA reads TGCGCCAGCAGCCAAACAGCGGGACAGGGCCGAAAACTGTTTTTT. Its translation is CASSQTAGQGRKLFF.

The chain employs TRBV11-2 and TRBJ2-3, with TRBD2 matching 12 bases. Trimming took 5 bases from V and 4 from J; bases not matched to a gene: 10. The CDR3 length is 17 residues. Germline lookup yields CDR1 SGHAT and CDR2 FQNNGV. CDR3 nucleotides: TGTGCCAGCAGCGGACTAGCGGGATTTAGGGGATCAGATACGCAGTATTTT. Its protein product is CASSGLAGFRGSDTQYF.

The rearrangement uses TRBV10-3 and TRBJ1-2; D unresolved. The V and J ends lost 3 bases and 8 bases respectively, with 13 bases between them. The CDR3 has 13 amino acids. Per the germline V gene, CDR1 is ENHRY and CDR2 is SYGVKD. CDR3 amino acids: CAISDPRTLGYTF. The CDR3 DNA follows: TGTGCCATCAGTGACCCGAGGACCTTGGGCTACACCTTC.

This clone was counted a single time. This clone may be a read error of a much larger clone one base away. V gene TRBV4-1 combines with J gene TRBJ1-2; TRBD1 matches 9 bases. CDR3 length equals 19 residues. The V gene end was trimmed by 4 bases and the J gene end by 10 bases; junction bases not matched to a gene: 25. Germline V lookup: CDR1 MGHRA, CDR2 YSYEKL. The CDR3 nucleotides are TGCGCCAGCAGCCGTTCTCCTGGGACAGGGCGAACCTCTACCAATGACTACACCTTC. Encoded protein: CASSRSPGTGRTSTNDYTF.

This chain uses TRBV5-1 with TRBJ1-1, with D maybe TRBD1 (5 bases). Germline V CDR1 and CDR2: SGHRS, YFSETQ. The CDR3 is made up of 14 amino acids. The V gene lost 3 bases and the J gene lost 3 bases, with 12 bases spanning the gap. CDR3 DNA: TGCGCCAGCAGCTCCCTGGACATTCACACTGAAGCTTTCTTT. Its protein is CASSSLDIHTEAFF. Looking up the rest from reference TRBV5-1 and TRBJ1-1 gives the full variable domain: KAGVTQTPRYLIKTRGQQVTLSCSPISGHRSVSWYQQTPGQGLQFLFEYFSETQRNKGNFPGRFSGRQFSNSRSEMNVSTLELGDSALYLCASSSLDIHTEAFFGQGTRLTVV.

The chain couples TRBV25-1 to TRBJ2-5; D not certain. The J call may be faulty, since TRBJ2-7 better matches the DNA end. The CDR3 is 12 residues long. The germline CDR1 and CDR2 sequences are MGHDK and SYGVNS. The CDR3 nucleotides are TGTGCCAGCAGTGAACAGCCCTACGAGCAGTACTTC. This sequence encodes CASSEQPYEQYF.

This rearrangement joins TRBV28 to TRBJ2-7; D gene ambiguous. Between the trimmed V and J ends, which lost 6 bases and 4 bases, there was a span of 13 bases. The CDR3 extends over 13 amino acids. CDR1 and CDR2 from the germline V gene are MDHEN and SYDVKM. The DNA of the CDR3 is TGTGCCAGCAGCCAAACCCCCGGATACGAGCAGTACTTC. It yields the protein CASSQTPGYEQYF.

Concerning this clone: This may be a read error: a much more frequent sequence differs by one nucleotide. The V and J genes are TRBV30 and TRBJ2-6; D not resolved. There are 12 residues in the CDR3. V shed 4 bases and J shed 14 bases, with 15 bases lying between them. Germline V gene sequence: CDR1 GTSNPN, CDR2 SVGIG (reference sequence). CDR3 sequence (DNA): TGTGCCTGGAACCCCCAGATCACCATCCTGACTTTC. Protein product: CAWNPQITILTF. Together with reference TRBV30 and TRBJ2-6, the CDR3 gives the full variable domain: SQTIHQWPATLVQPVGSPLSLECTVEGTSNPNLYWYRQAAGRGLQLLFYSVGIGQISSEVPQNLSASRPQDRQFILSSKKLLLSDSGFYLCAWNPQITILTFGAGSRLTVL.

A few counts support this clone. This chain uses TRBV7-2 with TRBJ2-7; perhaps D is TRBD1 or TRBD2 (5 bases each). CDR3 length: 13 residues. Germline CDR1 is SGHTA and CDR2 is FQGNSA. V was trimmed by 5 bases and J by 4 bases, leaving 12 bases between them. Here the CDR3 reads CASSNTRGYEQYF. The CDR3 coding sequence is TGTGCCAGCAGCAACACGAGGGGTTACGAGCAGTACTTC.

The chain carries TRBV25-1 and TRBJ1-2, with D hard to call. CDR3 length equals 13 residues. Germline values: CDR1 MGHDK, CDR2 SYGVNS. Trimming took 3 bases from V and 4 from J, leaving 9 bases between them. The CDR3 DNA sequence: TGTGCCAGCAGTGACGGGCGGAGCTATGGCTACACCTTC. It is translated as CASSDGRSYGYTF.

The chain has TRBV2 and TRBJ2-3; 9 bases map to TRBD1. The length of the CDR3 is 13 residues. Per germline, CDR1 SNHLY and CDR2 FYNNEI. V lost 6 bases to trimming and J lost 6 bases; unmatched junction nucleotides: 4. CDR3 loop: CASRQGALDTQYF. DNA of the CDR3: TGTGCCAGCAGACAGGGGGCGTTGGATACGCAGTATTTT.